These 28 T cell receptor beta chains share one sample of origin, sequenced in a study of early T cells in non-severe SARS-CoV-2 infection. TCRdb independently ran MiXCR on the 5' RACE reads; one entry per CDR3 protein. Of some 91,000 distinct CDR3 sequences in the sample, 15% are singletons; the top ten hold less than 7%. Sample: whole blood. The receptors derive from an adult who was a healthcare worker with PCR-confirmed SARS-CoV-2 infection or an uninfected control (not recorded which).

Many counts were recorded for this clonotype. The chain carries TRBV20-1 and TRBJ2-3; TRBD2 agrees at 12 bases. The J segment lost 2 bases and the V segment lost 7 bases, leaving 10 bases of the junction unmatched. Germline-derived CDR1 and CDR2 are DFQATT and SNEGSKA (reference sequence). CDR3 length: 16 amino acids. CDR3 bases: TGCAGTGTCCTCAATCTAGCGGGAGGGGACACAGATACGCAGTATTTT. Translated: CSVLNLAGGDTDTQYF.

The V call is TRBV3-1, the J call TRBJ1-2, with 7 bases aligning to TRBD1. The junction had 1 base not matched to a gene; V was cut back by 1 base and J by 2 bases. The CDR3 sequence is 14 residues long. The germline CDR1 and CDR2 sequences are LGHDT and YNNKEL (reference sequence). CDR3 sequence (DNA): TGTGCCAGCAGCCAAGTCAGGGGGAACTATGGCTACACCTTC. It yields the protein CASSQVRGNYGYTF.

Ten or more counts support this clonotype. The chain joins TRBV30 to TRBJ1-2; 7 bases fit TRBD1. The J segment lost 7 bases and the V segment lost 8 bases, leaving 7 bases of the junction unmatched. From germline, CDR1 is GTSNPN and CDR2 SVGIG (reference sequence). This CDR3 contains 11 residues. CDR3 residues: CAIGGASGYTF. In DNA form, the CDR3 reads TGTGCCATAGGGGGCGCCTCTGGCTACACCTTC.

V usage is TRBV15 and J usage is TRBJ1-5; D is ambiguous. The CDR3 consists of 12 residues. Per germline, CDR1 LNHNV and CDR2 YYDKDF (reference sequence). Trimming removed 3 bases from V and 9 bases from J, with 9 bases in between. The CDR3 DNA is TGTGCCACCAGCAGCCCGGCGGGGCCCCAGCATTTT. It is translated as CATSSPAGPQHF.

The V call is TRBV4-1, the J call TRBJ1-4; D call uncertain. This CDR3 spans 15 amino acids. Germline V gene lookup returns CDR1 MGHRA and CDR2 YSYEKL. Trimming removed 3 bases from V and 7 bases from J, with 15 bases in between. The CDR3 here is CASSQEEGRGEKLFF. The CDR3 nucleotides read TGCGCCAGCAGCCAGGAGGAGGGCCGGGGTGAAAAACTGTTTTTT.

The V and J genes are TRBV5-6 and TRBJ2-4; a possible D gene is TRBD2 (6 bases). V was cut by 3 bases and J by 9 bases, with 13 bases left in between. CDR1 and CDR2 from the germline V gene are SGHDT and YYEEEE. The CDR3 is made up of 13 amino acids. CDR3 nucleotide sequence: TGTGCCAGCAGCTATGCGCGAGCGGGCATTCAGTACTTC. It is translated as CASSYARAGIQYF.

The genes are TRBV14 and TRBJ2-7; D is perhaps TRBD2 (6 bases). V lost 5 bases to trimming and J lost 9 bases, with 17 bases between them. Germline V gives CDR1 SGHDN, CDR2 FVKESK. The CDR3 has 13 amino acids. DNA of the CDR3: TGTGCCAGCAGCTACGTCGACGGAGCGGGGCAGTACTTC. It codes for CASSYVDGAGQYF.

This clonotype occurred a few times. This chain joins TRBV28 and TRBJ2-7; no clear D. There are 14 residues in the CDR3. Trimming took 2 bases from V and 1 from J, leaving 9 bases between them. The germline V gene has CDR1 MDHEN and CDR2 SYDVKM. The CDR3 region has the DNA TGTGCCAGCAGTTTAGGTAGAGAGTCCTACGAGCAGTACTTC. Protein sequence: CASSLGRESYEQYF. Full variable domain (remainder filled in from reference TRBV28 and TRBJ2-7): DVKVTQSSRYLVKRTGEKVFLECVQDMDHENMFWYRQDPGLGLRLIYFSYDVKMKEKGDIPEGYSVSREKKERFSLILESASTNQTSMYLCASSLGRESYEQYFGPGTRLTVT.

The rearrangement joins TRBV7-2 to TRBJ1-2; D unclear. V lost 5 bases and J lost 7, with 20 bases in between. There are 15 residues in the CDR3. From germline, CDR1 is SGHTA and CDR2 FQGNSA. The CDR3 protein is CASSPKAGGTSGYTF. Written as DNA, the CDR3 is TGTGCCAGCAGCCCCAAAGCGGGCGGAACTAGTGGCTACACCTTC.

This chain links TRBV28 with TRBJ1-1; D not resolved. V dropped 7 bases and J dropped 5 bases, with 8 bases sitting between them. The germline gives CDR1 MDHEN, CDR2 SYDVKM. There are 11 residues in the CDR3. This CDR3 is CASNGGTEAFF. CDR3 DNA sequence: TGTGCCAGCAACGGCGGAACTGAAGCTTTCTTT.

This clonotype appeared a few times. The chain combines TRBV24-1 with TRBJ2-3; 7 bases align to TRBD1. V trimming: 6 bases; J trimming: 6 bases; junction bases outside the gene matches: 5. The CDR3 loop spans 13 amino acids. Germline CDR1 reads KGHDR; CDR2 reads SFDVKD. The CDR3 sequence is CATSKTGEDTQYF. The CDR3 DNA is TGTGCCACCAGTAAAACAGGGGAGGATACGCAGTATTTT.

The CDR3 sequence: CASSSGLAGAWHTQYF. Written as DNA, the CDR3 is TGTGCCAGCAGTTCCGGACTAGCGGGAGCTTGGCATACGCAGTATTTT. V and J are TRBV28 and TRBJ2-3; 13 bases are shared with TRBD2. V dropped 4 bases and J dropped 7; count of bases not matched to a gene: 8. The CDR3 runs 16 residues. The V gene's germline CDR1 is MDHEN and CDR2 SYDVKM.

This clonotype was seen a few times. The genes are TRBV20-1 and TRBJ1-2, with D hard to call. The CDR3 sequence is 12 residues long. Germline lookup yields CDR1 DFQATT and CDR2 SNEGSKA (reference sequence). CDR3 residues: CVAHDRVYGYTF. CDR3 nucleotides: TGCGTGGCCCACGATAGAGTCTATGGCTACACCTTC.

V usage is TRBV9 and J usage is TRBJ2-1; D uncertain. The germline gives CDR1 SGDLS, CDR2 YYNGEE. V dropped 1 base and J dropped 5 bases, with 7 bases sitting between them. The CDR3 sequence is 13 residues long. CDR3: CASSVTDDNEQFF. The CDR3 nucleotides are TGTGCCAGCAGCGTAACAGACGACAATGAGCAGTTCTTC.

The chain employs TRBV28 and TRBJ1-1; D remains unclear. Trimming cost V 3 bases and J 4 bases, with 12 bases left between them. Per the germline V gene, CDR1 is MDHEN and CDR2 is SYDVKM. There are 14 residues in the CDR3. CDR3 coding DNA: TGTGCCAGCAGTTTTAGTCGGTGGGTCACTGAAGCTTTCTTT. Encoded protein: CASSFSRWVTEAFF.

This clonotype came up many times. V gene TRBV3-1 combines with J gene TRBJ1-5; D not resolved. The CDR3 is 13 residues long. The germline V gene has CDR1 LGHDT and CDR2 YNNKEL (reference sequence). The germline V and J ends were trimmed by 2 bases and 4 bases, with 6 bases remaining between them. CDR3 in amino acids: CASSQFGNQPQHF. In nucleotides, the CDR3 is TGTGCCAGCAGCCAATTTGGGAATCAGCCCCAGCATTTT.

This clonotype was seen a few times. V gene TRBV11-2 combines with J gene TRBJ2-3, with TRBD1 as a possible D gene (5 bases). Per the germline V gene, CDR1 is SGHAT and CDR2 is FQNNGV. V dropped 7 bases and J dropped 4 bases, with 12 bases sitting between them. The CDR3 is 13 residues long. The CDR3 here is CASTQGPADTQYF. CDR3 in DNA: TGTGCCAGCACTCAGGGCCCCGCAGATACGCAGTATTTT.

This clonotype was counted a few times. The chain has TRBV19 and TRBJ2-1; D is unclear. The CDR3 sequence is 17 residues long. Germline V gives CDR1 LNHDA, CDR2 SQIVND (reference sequence). V lost 7 bases to trimming and J lost 1 base, with 20 bases between them. CDR3 protein: CASKLIHTKRSYNEQFF. Here the CDR3 DNA reads TGTGCCAGTAAGCTTATACACACGAAGAGGTCCTACAATGAGCAGTTCTTC.

The V and J genes are TRBV30 and TRBJ2-1; D remains ambiguous. CDR3 size: 11 residues. The germline V gene has CDR1 GTSNPN and CDR2 SVGIG (reference sequence). V was clipped by 1 base and J by 6 bases, with 4 bases between them. The CDR3 is CAWSDSNEQFF. The CDR3 DNA is TGTGCCTGGAGTGATAGCAATGAGCAGTTCTTC.

The rearrangement uses TRBV5-1 and TRBJ2-2; D ambiguous. V dropped 4 bases and J dropped 5 bases, with 15 bases sitting between them. CDR1 is SGHRS and CDR2 is YFSETQ in the germline V gene. The CDR3 loop spans 15 amino acids. Written as DNA, the CDR3 is TGCGCCAGCAGCAGTGGGATAGCTCGGACCGGGGAGCTGTTTTTT. Protein product: CASSSGIARTGELFF.

This clonotype was seen ten or more times. The J gene is TRBJ1-6, the V gene TRBV28; D is unresolved. Germline-derived CDR1 and CDR2 are MDHEN and SYDVKM. CDR3 length: 12 amino acids. Trimming left V 3 bases short and J 9 bases short, with 6 bases between. In DNA, the CDR3 is TGTGCCAGCAGTTTGCCAGGTTCACCCCTCCACTTT. Translating gives CASSLPGSPLHF.

This clonotype was recorded a few times. The V and J genes are TRBV4-1 and TRBJ2-2, with D possibly matching TRBD2 (6 bases). The CDR3 spans 16 residues. Trimming removed 4 bases from V and 4 bases from J, with 16 bases in between. Germline V gives CDR1 MGHRA, CDR2 YSYEKL. The CDR3 region is CASSPRRERATGELFF. CDR3 in DNA: TGCGCCAGCAGCCCAAGGAGGGAGCGGGCCACCGGGGAGCTGTTTTTT.

The chain employs TRBV12-3 or TRBV12-4 and TRBJ2-2; D remains ambiguous. The CDR3 extends over 15 amino acids. With 5 bases removed from V and 2 bases from J, the gap between germline ends came to 12 bases. The CDR3 protein is CASSSSRRNTGELFF. CDR3 DNA sequence: TGTGCCAGCAGTAGCAGCCGGCGTAACACCGGGGAGCTGTTTTTT.

On this clonotype: The junction differs from germline at one of its ends, possibly a read error. This chain uses TRBV28 with TRBJ2-7; TRBD2 agrees at 9 bases. Germline V CDR1 and CDR2: MDHEN, SYDVKM. This CDR3 region has 13 residues. CDR3 region: CASSFLLAGLLLF. In DNA form, the CDR3 reads TGTGCCAGCAGTTTTCTGCTAGCGGGGTTGCTCCTTTTC.

This chain links TRBV5-1 with TRBJ2-7; D possibly corresponds to TRBD2 (5 bases). The CDR3 contains 18 residues. V shed 4 bases and J shed 2 bases, with 25 bases lying between them. Germline CDR1 reads SGHRS; CDR2 reads YFSETQ. CDR3 sequence reads: CASSLTGGRTRLPYEQYF. CDR3 nucleotide sequence: TGCGCCAGCAGCCTCACCGGTGGTCGGACTCGGCTGCCCTACGAGCAGTACTTC.

The chain joins TRBV7-8 to TRBJ2-1; D not resolved. The CDR3 sequence is 15 residues long. Germline lookup yields CDR1 SGHVS and CDR2 FQNEAQ. Trimming pared 5 bases from V and 4 bases from J, leaving 15 bases between. The CDR3 bases are TGTGCCAGCAGCGCCTCCCGACTCTTATACAATGAGCAGTTCTTC. This codes for CASSASRLLYNEQFF.

This clonotype was counted only a few times. The J gene is TRBJ1-2, the V gene TRBV6-2 or TRBV6-3; D is unclear. The CDR3 runs 14 residues. Per germline, CDR1 MNHEY and CDR2 SVGEGT. Trimming removed 6 bases at V and 6 bases at J, with 17 bases between. CDR3 loop: CASSKGPVTNGYTF. Here the CDR3 DNA reads TGTGCCAGCAGCAAAGGGCCAGTTACCAATGGCTACACCTTC.

This chain joins TRBV11-3 and TRBJ2-7, with D maybe TRBD2 (6 bases). With 5 bases removed from V and 4 bases from J, the gap between germline ends came to 12 bases. From germline, CDR1 is SGHNT and CDR2 YENEEA. The CDR3 has 13 residues. CDR3 sequence reads: CASSRREGYEQYF. The CDR3, as DNA: TGTGCCAGCAGCCGGAGGGAAGGATACGAGCAGTACTTC.